The 11 T cell receptor beta chains presented below share a single source sample, sequenced in a study of cytomegalovirus exposure and HLA in healthy donors. The PCR used 60 Vbeta and 13 Jbeta primers. Clones were sequenced by immunoSEQ multiplex PCR, and TCRdb holds only the in-frame ones, with some missing. The sample includes 85,000 to 100,000 clones, 75% to 90% of them seen just once. The material sequenced was PBMCs. The source of these receptors is a man aged 18 to 29 in good health and CMV-seronegative.

This chain connects TRBV2 to TRBJ2-7; 7 positions agree with TRBD2. Per germline, CDR1 SNHLY and CDR2 FYNNEI. The V segment lost 4 bases and the J segment 3 bases; nucleotides outside the gene matches: 3. The CDR3 contains 13 residues. DNA of the CDR3: TGTGCCAGCAGTGCCGAGCGGGGCTACGAGCAGTACTTC. It translates to CASSAERGYEQYF.

The CDR3 DNA sequence: TGTGCCAGCAGTCCGGGACAGGGGGCTTACGAGCAGTACTTC. Its translation is CASSPGQGAYEQYF. The gene calls are TRBV6-4 and TRBJ2-7; 12 positions match TRBD1. The CDR3 extends over 14 amino acids. Looked up from germline, CDR1 is MRHNA and CDR2 is SNTAGT. V shed 5 bases and J 4 bases; nucleotides not matched to a gene: 3.

CDR3 nucleotide sequence: TGTGCCAGCAGTTTACTCGGGGGGGGTGGGGGCGAAAAACTGTTTTTT. Encoded protein: CASSLLGGGGGEKLFF. The chain has TRBV28 and TRBJ1-4, with a possible D match to TRBD1 (6 bases). The germline V and J ends were trimmed by 2 bases and 8 bases, with 18 bases remaining between them. Per the germline V gene, CDR1 is MDHEN and CDR2 is SYDVKM. The CDR3 consists of 16 residues.

A remark on this clone: An end of the junction differs from the germline gene, which may be a read error. This sequence joins TRBV29-1 and TRBJ2-1, with a possible D match to TRBD2 (6 bases). The germline CDR1 and CDR2 sequences are SQVTM and ANQGSEA. The CDR3 loop spans 12 amino acids. In nucleotides, the CDR3 is TGCAGCGTTGAAATAGGTGGCGGGAAAGGGGTCTTC. Translating it yields CSVEIGGGKGVF.

The rearrangement joins TRBV19 to TRBJ1-6, with 7 bases lining up with TRBD1. From germline, CDR1 is LNHDA and CDR2 SQIVND (reference sequence). The CDR3 covers 13 residues. Unmatched junction bases numbered 2, after V lost 7 bases and J lost 5 bases. Here the CDR3 DNA reads TGTGCCAGTATGGGACAGAATAATTCACCCCTCCACTTT. Amino acid sequence: CASMGQNNSPLHF.

This chain joins TRBV7-2 and TRBJ2-5; 10 positions match TRBD2. The J segment lost 5 bases and the V segment lost 2 bases, leaving 11 bases of the junction unmatched. The CDR3 spans 17 residues. Germline V gene sequence: CDR1 SGHTA, CDR2 FQGNSA. CDR3 residues: CASSLSASGSRGETQYF. For the CDR3, the DNA is TGTGCCAGCAGCTTATCGGCTAGCGGGAGTCGTGGGGAGACCCAGTACTTC.

The chain has TRBV9 and TRBJ2-5; 8 nucleotides match TRBD2. J gave up 1 base and V 1 base, and 6 bases lay outside the gene matches. Germline CDR1 SGDLS, CDR2 YYNGEE. The CDR3 runs to 16 residues. The CDR3 region has the DNA TGTGCCAGCAGCGTATCAGCGGGAGCTTCCCAAGAGACCCAGTACTTC. Encoded protein: CASSVSAGASQETQYF.

The V and J genes are TRBV7-2 and TRBJ2-7, with 7 bases identical to TRBD1. The CDR3 is made up of 14 amino acids. The germline V gene has CDR1 SGHTA and CDR2 FQGNSA. J was trimmed by 0 bases and V by 7 bases; bases with no gene match: 6. DNA for the CDR3: TGTGCCAGCACCGACAGGGTCGGCTCCTACGAGCAGTACTTC. Amino acids: CASTDRVGSYEQYF.

The genes are TRBV9 and TRBJ2-2; D might be TRBD2 (5 bases). This CDR3 spans 15 amino acids. Germline CDR1 SGDLS, CDR2 YYNGEE. With 5 bases removed from V and 0 bases from J, the gap between germline ends came to 11 bases. The CDR3 is CASRGGAANTGELFF. Written as DNA, the CDR3 is TGTGCCAGCAGAGGAGGAGCGGCGAACACCGGGGAGCTGTTTTTT.

The V gene is TRBV6-5, the J gene TRBJ1-1; TRBD1 is a possible D gene (6 bases). Germline-derived CDR1 and CDR2 are MNHEY and SVGAGI. This CDR3 has 15 amino acids. V lost 0 bases to trimming and J lost 3 bases, with 11 bases between them. The CDR3 coding sequence is TGTGCCAGCAGTTACTCGAGGGGGTTGTACACTGAAGCTTTCTTT. Translating it yields CASSYSRGLYTEAFF.

J is TRBJ2-7 and V is TRBV28; 8 bases match TRBD1. The V gene end was trimmed by 5 bases and the J gene end by 2 bases; junction bases not matched to a gene: 5. CDR1 is MDHEN and CDR2 is SYDVKM in the germline V gene. The CDR3 has 14 residues. CDR3 bases: TGTGCCAGCAGTGTGGGACAGGCCACCTACGAGCAGTACTTC. This codes for CASSVGQATYEQYF. Together with reference TRBV28 and TRBJ2-7, the CDR3 gives the full variable domain: DVKVTQSSRYLVKRTGEKVFLECVQDMDHENMFWYRQDPGLGLRLIYFSYDVKMKEKGDIPEGYSVSREKKERFSLILESASTNQTSMYLCASSVGQATYEQYFGPGTRLTVT.